What follows describes a single TCR beta chain. These data come from a study of control samples from healthy donors and cancer patients. Germline V CDR1 and CDR2: SEHNR, FQNEAQ (reference sequence). Trimming pared 5 bases from V and 0 bases from J, leaving 13 bases between. The CDR3 covers 15 residues. The data were produced by immunoSEQ multiplex PCR, yet TCRdb's version contains in-frame clones alone and is incomplete. In the table there are some 90,000 clones, around nine tenths of which are singletons. The V call is TRBV7-9, the J call TRBJ1-1, with D unclear. The sequencing input was blood. The TCR originated in a woman aged 55 to 70 in good health. The CDR3 loop reads CASSPQAVMNTEAFF. In DNA form, the CDR3 reads TGTGCCAGCAGCCCCCAGGCGGTTATGAACACTGAAGCTTTCTTT.